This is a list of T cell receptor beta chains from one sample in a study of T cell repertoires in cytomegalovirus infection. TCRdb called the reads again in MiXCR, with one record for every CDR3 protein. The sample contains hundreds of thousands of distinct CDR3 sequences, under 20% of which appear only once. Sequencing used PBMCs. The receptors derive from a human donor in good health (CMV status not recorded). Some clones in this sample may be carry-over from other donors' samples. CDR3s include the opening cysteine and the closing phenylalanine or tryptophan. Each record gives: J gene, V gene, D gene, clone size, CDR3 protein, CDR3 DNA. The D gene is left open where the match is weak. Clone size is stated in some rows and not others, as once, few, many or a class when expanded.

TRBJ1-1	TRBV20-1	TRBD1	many	CSARLAGGTEAFF	TGCAGTGCTAGATTGGCAGGGGGCACTGAAGCTTTCTTT
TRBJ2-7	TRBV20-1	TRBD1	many	CSARDTLGTGSSYEQYF	TGCAGTGCTAGAGATACCCTTGGGACAGGGTCCTCCTACGAGCAGTACTTC
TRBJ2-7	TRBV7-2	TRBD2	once	CASSLASSGGAFEQYF	TGTGCCAGCAGCTTAGCCAGTAGCGGGGGGGCTTTCGAGCAGTACTTC
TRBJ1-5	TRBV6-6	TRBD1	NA	CASSYRQGPSNQPQHF	TGTGCCAGCAGTTACAGACAGGGTCCTAGCAATCAGCCCCAGCATTTT
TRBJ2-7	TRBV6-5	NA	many	CASSYSGRGYEQYF	TGTGCCAGCAGTTACTCGGGCAGGGGCTACGAGCAGTACTTC
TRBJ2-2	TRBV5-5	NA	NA	CASSRSWAGNTGELFF	TGTGCCAGCAGCAGGAGTTGGGCAGGGAACACCGGGGAGCTGTTTTTT
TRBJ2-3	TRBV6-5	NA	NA	CASSYSIPAPDTQYF	TGTGCCAGCAGTTACTCGATTCCGGCCCCAGATACGCAGTATTTT
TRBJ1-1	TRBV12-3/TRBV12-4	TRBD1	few	CASSNGTALNTEAFF	TGTGCCAGCAGTAACGGGACAGCTCTGAACACTGAAGCTTTCTTT
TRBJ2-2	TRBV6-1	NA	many	CASSNAPLTGELFF	TGTGCCAGCAGTAATGCGCCTTTGACCGGGGAGCTGTTTTTT
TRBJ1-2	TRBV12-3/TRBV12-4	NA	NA	CASSSEGRGGYTF	TGTGCCAGCAGTTCAGAGGGGAGAGGTGGCTACACCTTC
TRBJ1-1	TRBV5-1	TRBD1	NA	CASSRLSTGEAFF	TGCGCCAGCAGCCGACTCTCGACAGGGGAAGCTTTCTTT
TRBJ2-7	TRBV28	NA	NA	CASSKGGPYEQYF	TGTGCCAGCAGCAAGGGGGGACCCTACGAGCAGTACTTC
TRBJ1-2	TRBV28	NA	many	CASSQGNYGYTF	TGTGCCAGTTCACAGGGAAACTATGGCTACACCTTC
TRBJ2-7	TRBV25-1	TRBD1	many	CASSDFRGQGNEQYF	TGTGCCAGCAGTGATTTCCGAGGACAGGGGAACGAGCAGTACTTC
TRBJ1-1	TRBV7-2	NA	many	CASSLPKIWGNTEAFF	TGTGCCAGCAGCTTACCTAAAATCTGGGGGAACACTGAAGCTTTCTTT
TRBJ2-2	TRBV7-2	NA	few	CASSFEANTGELFF	TGTGCCAGCAGCTTCGAAGCGAACACCGGGGAGCTGTTTTTT
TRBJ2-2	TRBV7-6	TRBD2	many	CASSLDTQRENTGELFF	TGTGCCAGCAGCTTAGATACCCAGCGGGAGAACACCGGGGAGCTGTTTTTT
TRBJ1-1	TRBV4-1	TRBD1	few	CASSQADRGYMNTEAFF	TGCGCCAGCAGCCAAGCGGACAGGGGATACATGAACACTGAAGCTTTCTTT
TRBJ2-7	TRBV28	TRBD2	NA	CASSSRGGVYEQYF	TGTGCCAGCAGTTCCCGGGGGGGGGTCTACGAGCAGTACTTC
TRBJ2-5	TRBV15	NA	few	CATSRDRGGPETQYF	TGTGCCACCAGCAGAGACAGGGGCGGACCAGAGACCCAGTACTTC
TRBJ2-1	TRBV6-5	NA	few	CASSYRSEQFF	TGTGCCAGCAGTTACCGGAGTGAGCAGTTCTTC
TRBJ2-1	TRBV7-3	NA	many	CASSLGVGAYNEQFF	TGTGCCAGCAGCCTAGGGGTTGGGGCCTACAATGAGCAGTTCTTC
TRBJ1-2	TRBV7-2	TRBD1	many	CASSLGGQGQPSHRYGYTF	TGTGCCAGCAGCTTAGGAGGACAGGGCCAACCTAGTCATCGGTATGGCTACACCTTC
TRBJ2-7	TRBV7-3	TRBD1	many	CASSPQGMMNEQYF	TGTGCCAGCAGCCCACAGGGGATGATGAACGAGCAGTACTTC
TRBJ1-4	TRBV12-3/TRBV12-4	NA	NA	CASSRATVNEKLFF	TGTGCCAGCTCCCGGGCGACGGTGAATGAAAAACTGTTTTTT
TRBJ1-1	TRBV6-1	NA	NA	CASSGTGTNLILGAFF	TGTGCCAGCAGTGGGACCGGGACGAACCTCATTCTTGGAGCTTTCTTT
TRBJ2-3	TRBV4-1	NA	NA	CASSQGLEVLDTQYF	TGCGCCAGCAGCCAAGGGCTAGAGGTGCTTGATACGCAGTATTTT
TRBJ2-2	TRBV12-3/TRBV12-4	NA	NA	CASSERDNSRELFF	TGTGCCAGCAGCGAGAGGGACAATTCTCGGGAGCTGTTTTTT
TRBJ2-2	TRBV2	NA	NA	CASSEEKGENTGELFF	TGTGCCAGCAGTGAAGAAAAGGGGGAAAACACCGGGGAGCTGTTTTTT
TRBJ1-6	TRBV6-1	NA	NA	CASSELQGLNSPLHF	TGTGCCAGCAGTGAATTGCAGGGCCTGAATTCACCCCTCCACTTT
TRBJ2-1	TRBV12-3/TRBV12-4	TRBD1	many	CASRRRQGGNNEQFF	TGTGCCAGCAGGCGCAGACAGGGTGGTAACAATGAGCAGTTCTTC
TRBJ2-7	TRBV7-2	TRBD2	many	CATRPSGGYEQYF	TGTGCCACCCGACCTAGCGGGGGCTACGAGCAGTACTTC
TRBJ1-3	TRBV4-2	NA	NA	CASSQDREKGGNTIYF	TGTGCCAGCAGCCAAGATCGGGAAAAGGGTGGAAACACCATATATTTT
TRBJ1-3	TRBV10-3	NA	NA	CAISEQQSTHSGNTIYF	TGTGCCATCAGTGAACAACAGTCTACACACTCTGGAAACACCATATATTTT
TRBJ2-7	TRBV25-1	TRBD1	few	CASSEYFPGGQYEQYF	TGTGCCAGCAGTGAATACTTCCCAGGGGGTCAGTACGAGCAGTACTTC
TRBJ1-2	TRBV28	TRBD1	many	CASSPGQGASGYTF	TGTGCCAGCAGTCCGGGACAGGGGGCGAGTGGCTACACCTTC
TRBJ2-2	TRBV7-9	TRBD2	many	CASSLRGGGALGTGELFF	TGTGCCAGCAGCTTACGAGGCGGGGGGGCCCTCGGCACCGGGGAGCTGTTTTTT
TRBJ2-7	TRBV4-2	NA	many	CASSQRLPYEQYF	TGTGCCAGCAGCCAAAGACTCCCCTACGAGCAGTACTTC
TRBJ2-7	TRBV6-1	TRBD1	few	CASSESGTGGYEQYF	TGTGCCAGCAGTGAAAGCGGGACAGGGGGCTACGAGCAGTACTTC
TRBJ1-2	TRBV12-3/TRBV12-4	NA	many	CASSSRQSPSIF	TGTGCCAGCAGTTCCCGACAGTCTCCTAGCATTTTC
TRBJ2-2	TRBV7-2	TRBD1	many	CASSLGATGGTGELFF	TGTGCCAGCAGCCTAGGGGCGACAGGGGGCACCGGGGAGCTGTTTTTT
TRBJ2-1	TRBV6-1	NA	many	CASSDVRNEQFF	TGTGCCAGCAGTGATGTTCGGAATGAGCAGTTCTTC
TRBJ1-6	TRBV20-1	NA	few	CSARSTGTDNSPLHF	TGCAGTGCTAGATCAACCGGGACTGATAATTCACCCCTCCACTTT
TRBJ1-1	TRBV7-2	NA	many	CASSSETVKNTEAFF	TGTGCCAGCAGCTCGGAGACAGTGAAGAACACTGAAGCTTTCTTT
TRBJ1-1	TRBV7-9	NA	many	CASSLGQRGTEAFF	TGTGCCAGCAGCTTAGGACAGCGGGGCACTGAAGCTTTCTTT
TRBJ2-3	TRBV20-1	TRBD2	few	CSAYVGLAGTDTQYF	TGCAGTGCGTATGTAGGGCTAGCGGGCACAGATACGCAGTATTTT
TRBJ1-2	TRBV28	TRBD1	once	CASVWAGGDYGYTF	TGTGCCAGCGTGTGGGCAGGGGGCGACTATGGCTACACCTTC
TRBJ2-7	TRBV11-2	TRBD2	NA	CASSFKLAGVEQYF	TGTGCCAGCAGCTTCAAACTAGCGGGGGTCGAGCAGTACTTC
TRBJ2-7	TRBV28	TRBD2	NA	CASSPSGTSGFLSYEQYF	TGTGCCAGCAGTCCCTCCGGGACTAGCGGATTTCTCTCCTACGAGCAGTACTTC
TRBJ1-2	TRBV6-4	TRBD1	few	CASTETGGTGGYTF	TGTGCCAGCACAGAGACAGGGGGCACGGGCGGCTACACCTTC
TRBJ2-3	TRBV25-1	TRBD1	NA	CASSEARQGWSEATQYF	TGTGCCAGCAGTGAGGCCCGACAGGGTTGGTCGGAGGCTACGCAGTATTTT
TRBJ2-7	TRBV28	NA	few	CASSLYNYEQYF	TGTGCCAGCAGCCTCTATAACTACGAGCAGTACTTC
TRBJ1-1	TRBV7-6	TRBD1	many	CASSLYSGTGNTEAFF	TGTGCCAGCAGCCTTTACTCCGGGACAGGGAACACTGAAGCTTTCTTT
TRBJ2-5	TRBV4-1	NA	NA	CASSQEEQETQYF	TGCGCCAGCAGCCAAGAAGAGCAAGAGACCCAGTACTTC
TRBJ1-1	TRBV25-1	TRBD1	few	CASSEWGQPNTEAFF	TGTGCCAGCAGTGAATGGGGACAGCCGAACACTGAAGCTTTCTTT
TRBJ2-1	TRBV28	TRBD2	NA	CASRPSGTEQFF	TGTGCCAGCAGACCGAGCGGGACTGAGCAGTTCTTC
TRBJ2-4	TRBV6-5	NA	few	CASSYSGGNIQYF	TGTGCCAGCAGTTACTCCGGCGGAAACATTCAGTACTTC
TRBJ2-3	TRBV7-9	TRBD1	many	CASSLDRGLSTDTQYF	TGTGCCAGCAGCTTAGACAGGGGCCTTAGCACAGATACGCAGTATTTT
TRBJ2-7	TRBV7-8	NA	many	CASSFGADLIYEQYF	TGTGCCAGCAGCTTTGGAGCGGATCTCATATACGAGCAGTACTTC
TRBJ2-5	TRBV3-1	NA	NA	CASSQGDTRQETQYF	TGTGCCAGCAGCCAAGGGGACACGCGACAAGAGACCCAGTACTTC